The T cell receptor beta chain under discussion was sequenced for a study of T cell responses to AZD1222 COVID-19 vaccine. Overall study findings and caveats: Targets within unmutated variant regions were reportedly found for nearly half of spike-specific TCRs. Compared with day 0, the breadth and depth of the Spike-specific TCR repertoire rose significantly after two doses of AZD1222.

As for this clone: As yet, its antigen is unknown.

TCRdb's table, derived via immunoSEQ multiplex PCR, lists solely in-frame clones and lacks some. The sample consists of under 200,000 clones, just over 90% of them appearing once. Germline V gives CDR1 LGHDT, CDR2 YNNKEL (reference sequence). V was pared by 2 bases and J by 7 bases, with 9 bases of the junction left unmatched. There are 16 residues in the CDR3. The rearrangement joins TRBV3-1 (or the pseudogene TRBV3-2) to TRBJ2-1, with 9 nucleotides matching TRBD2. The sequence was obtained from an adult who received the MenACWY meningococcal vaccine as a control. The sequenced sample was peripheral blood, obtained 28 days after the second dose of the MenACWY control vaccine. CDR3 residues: CASSQSSGMGRNEQFF. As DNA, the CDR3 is TGTGCCAGCAGCCAATCTAGCGGGATGGGGCGTAATGAGCAGTTCTTC.